This TCR beta chain was sequenced during a study of blood T cell repertoires in COVID-19. Study-level background: Acute and convalescent COVID-19 samples came from the United States, Italy and Spain. Sources were T cells, B-cell-depleted T cells, or PBMCs; the material itself was cDNA or gDNA.

CDR1 MNHEY and CDR2 SVGAGI come from the germline V gene. CDR3 length: 15 amino acids. With V trimmed by 4 bases and J by 5 bases, 7 bases remained unmatched. Authors' analysis steps: Reference gene primer amplification gave estimated nucleated cell counts. Method: immunoSEQ multiplex PCR; TCRdb's copy keeps in-frame clones and lacks some. D and trimming come from the DNA, and the V and J calls and clone size come from that table. The sample gives 310,000 or so clones, around 83% of which show up once; 1% to 1.5% is in the top ten. The sequencing input was peripheral blood. The V gene is TRBV6-5, the J gene TRBJ1-2; TRBD1 aligns across 10 bases. This clonotype originated in a woman aged 50 to 60 with acute or convalescent COVID-19. DNA for the CDR3: TGTGCCAGCAGTTTTCGACAGGGGGCGTCTTATGGCTACACCTTC. The encoded protein is CASSFRQGASYGYTF.